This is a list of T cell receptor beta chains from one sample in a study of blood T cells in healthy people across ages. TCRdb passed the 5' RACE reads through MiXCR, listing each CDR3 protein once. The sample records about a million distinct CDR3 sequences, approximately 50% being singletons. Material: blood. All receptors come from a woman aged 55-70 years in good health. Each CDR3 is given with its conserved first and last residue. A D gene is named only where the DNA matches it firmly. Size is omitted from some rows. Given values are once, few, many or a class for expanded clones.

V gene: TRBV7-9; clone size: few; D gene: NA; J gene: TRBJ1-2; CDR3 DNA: TGTGCCAGCAGCTTTTACGACTCCTACTATGGCTACACCTTC; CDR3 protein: CASSFYDSYYGYTF
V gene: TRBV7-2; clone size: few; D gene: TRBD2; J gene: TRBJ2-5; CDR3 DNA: TGTGCCAGCAGCTTAGGAGGGATGGGACTAGATGAGCAGTACTTC; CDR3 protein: CASSLGGMGLDEQYF
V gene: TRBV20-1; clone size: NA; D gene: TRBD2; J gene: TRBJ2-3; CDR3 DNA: TGCAGTGCCGAGGAGGGGAGGGATACGCAGTACTTT; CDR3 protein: CSAEEGRDTQYF
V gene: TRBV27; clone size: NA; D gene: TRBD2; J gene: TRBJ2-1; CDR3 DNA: TGTGCCAGCAGTTTTCGACTAGCGGGGAAGTGGTCCTACAATGAGCAGTTCTTC; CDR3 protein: CASSFRLAGKWSYNEQFF
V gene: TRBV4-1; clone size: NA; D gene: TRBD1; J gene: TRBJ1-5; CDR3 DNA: TGCGCCAGCAGCCCGGGACAGGTGGGCAATCAGCCCCAGCATTTT; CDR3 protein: CASSPGQVGNQPQHF
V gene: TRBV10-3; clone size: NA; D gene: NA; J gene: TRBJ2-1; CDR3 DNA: TGTGCCATCAAAGCACAGGGTGGCAATGAGCAGTTCTTC; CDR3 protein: CAIKAQGGNEQFF
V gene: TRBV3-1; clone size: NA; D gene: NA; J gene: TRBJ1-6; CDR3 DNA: TGTGCCAGCAGCCGCTCGGACAGCTCCCCGAATTCACCCCTCCACTTT; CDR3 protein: CASSRSDSSPNSPLHF
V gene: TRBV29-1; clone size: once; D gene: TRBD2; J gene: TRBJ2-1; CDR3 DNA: TGCAGCGTTGATGGCGGGAGCTCCTACAATGAGCAGTTCTTC; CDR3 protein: CSVDGGSSYNEQFF
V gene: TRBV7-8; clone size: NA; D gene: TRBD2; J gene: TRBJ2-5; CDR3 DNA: TGTGCCAGCACCAGGGCTAGCGGGAGGGCCGGGGAGACCCAGTACTTC; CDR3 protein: CASTRASGRAGETQYF
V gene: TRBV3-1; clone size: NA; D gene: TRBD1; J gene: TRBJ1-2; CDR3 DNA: TGTGCCAGCAGCCAAGTTAAAGGGGGCATTACCTATGGCTACACCTTC; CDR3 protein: CASSQVKGGITYGYTF
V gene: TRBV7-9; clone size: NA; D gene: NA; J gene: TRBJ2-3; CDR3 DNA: TGTGCCAGCAGCCTGGAACCAGGGAGCACGCAGTATTTT; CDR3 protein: CASSLEPGSTQYF
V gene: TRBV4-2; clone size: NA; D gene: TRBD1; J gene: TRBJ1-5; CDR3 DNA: TGTGCCAGCAGCTCCTGGACAGGCAGCAATCAGCCCCAGCATTTT; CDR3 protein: CASSSWTGSNQPQHF
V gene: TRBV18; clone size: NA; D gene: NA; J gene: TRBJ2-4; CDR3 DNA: TGTGCCAGCTCACCAGTTGAAGGAGACATTCAGTACTTC; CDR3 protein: CASSPVEGDIQYF
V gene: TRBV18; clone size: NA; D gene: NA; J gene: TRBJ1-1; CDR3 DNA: TGTGCCAGCTCACCCCGGGAGGCGGGGAGGAACACTGAAGCTTTCTTT; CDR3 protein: CASSPREAGRNTEAFF
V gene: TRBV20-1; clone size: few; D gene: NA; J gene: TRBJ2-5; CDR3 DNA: TGCAGTGCTAACGATGGGAGGAGCGTTTTGAAAGAGACCCAGTACTTC; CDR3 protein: CSANDGRSVLKETQYF
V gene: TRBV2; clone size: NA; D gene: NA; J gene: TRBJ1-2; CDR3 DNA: TGTGCCAGCAGTGGGCAACCCCTTTATGGCTACACCTTC; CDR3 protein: CASSGQPLYGYTF
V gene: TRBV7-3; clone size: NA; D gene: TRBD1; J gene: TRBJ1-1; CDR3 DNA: TGTGCCAGCGCCAGGGGGGGGAACACTGAAGCTTTCTTT; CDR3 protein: CASARGGNTEAFF
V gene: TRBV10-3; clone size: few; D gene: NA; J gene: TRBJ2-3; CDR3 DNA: TGTGCCATCAGTGAGGTCTTCACAGATACGCAGTATTTT; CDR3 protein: CAISEVFTDTQYF
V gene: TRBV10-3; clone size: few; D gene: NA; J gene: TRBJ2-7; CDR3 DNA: TGTGCCATCAGTGAGTCGTTGGACGAGCAGTACTTC; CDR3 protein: CAISESLDEQYF
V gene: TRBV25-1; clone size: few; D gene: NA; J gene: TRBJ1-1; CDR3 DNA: TGTGCCAGCAGTCCTCCAGGCTACACTGAAGCTTTCTTT; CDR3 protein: CASSPPGYTEAFF
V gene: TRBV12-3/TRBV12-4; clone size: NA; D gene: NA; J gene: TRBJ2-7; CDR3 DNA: TGTGCCAGCAGTTTAGCCCAGGCCTTGTCGTCCTACGAGCAGTACTTC; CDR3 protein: CASSLAQALSSYEQYF
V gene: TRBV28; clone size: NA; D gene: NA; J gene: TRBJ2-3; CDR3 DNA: TGTGCCAGCAGTGTCGGCGGGATGACAGATACGCAGTATTTT; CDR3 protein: CASSVGGMTDTQYF
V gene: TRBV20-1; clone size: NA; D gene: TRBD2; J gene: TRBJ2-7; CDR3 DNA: TGCAGTGCCGCAACTTGGGGGGGAGGTTCCTCCTACGAGCAGTACTTC; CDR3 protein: CSAATWGGGSSYEQYF
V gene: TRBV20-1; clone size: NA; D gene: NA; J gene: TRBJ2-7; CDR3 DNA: TGCAGTGCTTCGAGGACCGAGCAGTACTTC; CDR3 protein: CSASRTEQYF
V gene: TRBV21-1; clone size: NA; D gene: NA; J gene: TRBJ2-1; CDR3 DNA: TGTGCCAGCATACAGGGGTGCTCCTACAATGAGCAGTTCTTC; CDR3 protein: CASIQGCSYNEQFF
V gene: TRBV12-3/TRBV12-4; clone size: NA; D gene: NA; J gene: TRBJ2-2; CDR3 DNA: TGTGCCAGCAGTTTAGTCCGGACCGGGTCCGGGGAGCTGTTTTTT; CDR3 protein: CASSLVRTGSGELFF
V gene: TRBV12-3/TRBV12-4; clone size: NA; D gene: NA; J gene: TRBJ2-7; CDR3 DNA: TGTGCCAGCAGCTTGGGGGAAGCCTACGAGCAGTACTTC; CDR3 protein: CASSLGEAYEQYF
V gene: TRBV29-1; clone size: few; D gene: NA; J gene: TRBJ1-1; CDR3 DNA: TGCAGCGTTAGAGATTACACTGAAGCTTTCTTT; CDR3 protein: CSVRDYTEAFF
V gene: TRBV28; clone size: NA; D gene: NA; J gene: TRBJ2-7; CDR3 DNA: TGTGCCAGCAGGAAAGCGGGCGTCTACGAGCAGTACTTC; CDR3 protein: CASRKAGVYEQYF
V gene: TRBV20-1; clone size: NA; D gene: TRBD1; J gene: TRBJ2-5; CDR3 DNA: TGCAGTACAAGGGGGCTTAGGTATGAGCAGTACTTC; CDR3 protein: CSTRGLRYEQYF
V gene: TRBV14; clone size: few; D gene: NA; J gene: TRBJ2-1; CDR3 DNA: TGTGCCAGCAGCCAAGATCTGAGGCTAGCGCTTGACAATGAGCAGTTCTTC; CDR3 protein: CASSQDLRLALDNEQFF
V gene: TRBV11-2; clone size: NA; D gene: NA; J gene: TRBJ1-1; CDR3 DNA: TGTGCCAGCAGCTTATTATGTCAGGGGAGGATTGGCACTGAAGCTTTCTTT; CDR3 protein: CASSLLCQGRIGTEAFF
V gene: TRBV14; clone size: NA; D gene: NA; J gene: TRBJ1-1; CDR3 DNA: TGTGCCAGCAGCCAAGAAAGAGGAATGAACACTGAAGCTTTCTTT; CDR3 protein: CASSQERGMNTEAFF
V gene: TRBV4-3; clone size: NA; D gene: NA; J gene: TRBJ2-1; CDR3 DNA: TGCGCCAGCAGCAAGGACCAGGGTAGGAATGAGCAGTTCTTC; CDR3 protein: CASSKDQGRNEQFF
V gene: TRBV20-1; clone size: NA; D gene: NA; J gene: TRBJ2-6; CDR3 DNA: TGCAATGCGGGCCGATCTCGTGGAGGGGCCAACGTCCTGACTTTC; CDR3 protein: CNAGRSRGGANVLTF
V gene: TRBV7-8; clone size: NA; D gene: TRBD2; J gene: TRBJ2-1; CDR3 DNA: TGTGCCAGCAGCCACGTGACTAGCGGATACAATGAGCAGTTCTTC; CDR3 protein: CASSHVTSGYNEQFF
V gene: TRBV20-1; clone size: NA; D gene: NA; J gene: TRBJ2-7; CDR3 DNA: TGCAGTGCTAGAGATGAGATGGGCCCCACCTACGAGCAGTACTTC; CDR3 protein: CSARDEMGPTYEQYF
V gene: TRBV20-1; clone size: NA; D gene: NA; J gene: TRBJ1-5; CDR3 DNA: TGCAGTGCTAGAGTCGGACAAAGCAATCAGCCCCAGCATTTT; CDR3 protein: CSARVGQSNQPQHF
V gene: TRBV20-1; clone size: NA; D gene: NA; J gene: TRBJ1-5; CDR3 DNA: TGCAGTGCTAGCCCAGCCAGCACCCAGCATTTT; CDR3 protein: CSASPASTQHF
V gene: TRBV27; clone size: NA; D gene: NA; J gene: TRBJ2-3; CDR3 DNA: TGTGCCAGCAGTGGCTGGGGGGCGACCCTGGATACGCAGTATTTT; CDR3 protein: CASSGWGATLDTQYF
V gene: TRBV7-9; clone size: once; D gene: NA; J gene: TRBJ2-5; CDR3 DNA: TGTGCCAGCAGCTTGGATAACTGGTCCAAGGAGACCCAGTACTTC; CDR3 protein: CASSLDNWSKETQYF
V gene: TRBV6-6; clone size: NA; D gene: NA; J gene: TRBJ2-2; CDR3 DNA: TGTGCCAGCAGGTTGACGGACACCGTAGCCGGGGAGCTGTTTTTT; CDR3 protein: CASRLTDTVAGELFF
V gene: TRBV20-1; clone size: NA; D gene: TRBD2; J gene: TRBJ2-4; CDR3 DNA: TGCAGTGGAGCGGGGGCGTCAGCCAAAAACATTCAGTACTTC; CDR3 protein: CSGAGASAKNIQYF
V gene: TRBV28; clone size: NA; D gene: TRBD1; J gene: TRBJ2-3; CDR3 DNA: TGTGCCAGCAGTTCAGGGGGCACTAGTTTACAAAGCCAACAGTATTTT; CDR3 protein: CASSSGGTSLQSQQYF
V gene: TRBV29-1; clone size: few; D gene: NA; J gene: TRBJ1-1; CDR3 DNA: TGCAGCGTCGTCCCAGGGATGAACACTGAAGCTTTCTTT; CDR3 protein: CSVVPGMNTEAFF
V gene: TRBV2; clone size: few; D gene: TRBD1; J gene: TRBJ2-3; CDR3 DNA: TGTGCCAGCATCCGAGACCCGGGACAGGCGCAGTATTTT; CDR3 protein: CASIRDPGQAQYF
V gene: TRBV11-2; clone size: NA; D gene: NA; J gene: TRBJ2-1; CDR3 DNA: TGTGCCAGCAGCCGAGGCGGGGACACCCTAAACAGAGAGCAGTTCTTC; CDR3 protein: CASSRGGDTLNREQFF
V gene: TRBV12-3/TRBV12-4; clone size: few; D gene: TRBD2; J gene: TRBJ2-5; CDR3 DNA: TGTGCCAGCAGTTTTACCCCCGGACTAGCGGGAGAGACCCAGTACTTC; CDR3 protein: CASSFTPGLAGETQYF
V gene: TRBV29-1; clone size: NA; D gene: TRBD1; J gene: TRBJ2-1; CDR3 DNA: TGCAGCTTGTGGACAGGGGCTTACAATGAGCAGTTCTTC; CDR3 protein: CSLWTGAYNEQFF
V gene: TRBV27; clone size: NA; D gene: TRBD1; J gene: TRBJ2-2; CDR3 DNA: TGTGCCTGCAGGGGGTGGATCACCGGGGAGCTGTTTTTT; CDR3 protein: CACRGWITGELFF
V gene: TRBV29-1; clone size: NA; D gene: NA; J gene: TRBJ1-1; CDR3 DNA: TGCAGCGTAAATGACAAGGGTGGTTCTGAAGCTTTCTTT; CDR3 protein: CSVNDKGGSEAFF
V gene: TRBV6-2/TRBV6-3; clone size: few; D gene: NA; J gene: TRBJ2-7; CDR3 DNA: TGTGCCAGCACCCAGCGTCTTGGCGCCTACGAGCAGTACTTC; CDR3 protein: CASTQRLGAYEQYF
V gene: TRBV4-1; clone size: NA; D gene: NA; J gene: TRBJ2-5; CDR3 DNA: TGCGCCAGCAGGTCCGCAGGGCTTGTCCAAGAGACCCAGTACTTC; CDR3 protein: CASRSAGLVQETQYF
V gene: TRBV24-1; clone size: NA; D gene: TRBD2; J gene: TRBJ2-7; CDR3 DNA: TGTGCCACCAGTGTGAACGGGAGGGGAAATGAGCAGTACTTC; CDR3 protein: CATSVNGRGNEQYF
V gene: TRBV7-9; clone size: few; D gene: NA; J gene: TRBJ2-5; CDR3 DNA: TGTGCCAGCAGCTACGCTACCGGGGAACAAGAGACCCAGTACTTC; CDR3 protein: CASSYATGEQETQYF
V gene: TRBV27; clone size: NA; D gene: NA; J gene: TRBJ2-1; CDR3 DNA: TGTGCCAGCAGTTTATGGAGGCAGTTAATCTACAATGAGCAGTTCTTC; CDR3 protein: CASSLWRQLIYNEQFF